Reported below is one T cell receptor beta chain. The record originates from a study of shared clonotypes between healthy human individuals. In germline, CDR1 is GTSNPN, CDR2 SVGIG (reference sequence). The CDR3 contains 14 residues. V lost 1 base to trimming and J lost 6 bases, with 10 bases between them. The authors' processing: Owing to the provision of junction-only sequences devoid of quality scores by immunoSEQ, filtering differed. The assay was immunoSEQ multiplex PCR, and TCRdb's table has in-frame clones only and misses some. V, J and clone size reflect that table, while D and trimming were determined from the DNA. The sample records about 1,900,000 clones, roughly 95% being singletons. Naive CD8 populations comprised CD45RO-negative cells positively selected for CCR7, excluding terminally differentiated effector memory CD45RA+ cells. Each of the donors was a healthy adult who was HIV-negative and had not had a recent acute infection or vaccination.

The origin of this receptor is a man aged 18 to 35 in good health. V is TRBV30 and J is TRBJ1-6; a possible D gene is TRBD1 (5 bases). The material sequenced was naive CD8+ T cells sorted from blood. The chain's CDR3 is CAWSGDSRNSPLHF. In nucleotides, the CDR3 is TGTGCCTGGAGTGGAGACAGCCGTAATTCACCCCTCCACTTT.